The T cell receptor beta chain under discussion was sequenced for a study of identical twins. Regarding the study as a whole: With abundant cord blood beta clonotypes, insertions were fewer; memory repertoires showed no such pattern.

TCRdb redid the calling of the 5' RACE reads with MiXCR, one entry per CDR3 protein. The sample has 250,000 or so distinct CDR3 sequences; roughly 7% are singletons. Trimming removed 5 bases from V and 1 base from J, with 9 bases in between. The CDR3 is made up of 14 amino acids. Per germline, CDR1 SGHVS and CDR2 FQNEAQ. This clonotype was observed many times. Antigen unknown. This sample also appeared in a second study, on yellow fever vaccine responses in identical twins.

The sequence was collected from a young woman in good health. The chain has TRBV7-8 and TRBJ1-5, with D unclear. Input material: memory (CD45RO+) T cells sorted from blood. The CDR3 sequence is CASSPLASNQPQHF. In DNA, the CDR3 is TGTGCCAGCAGCCCACTCGCCAGCAATCAGCCCCAGCATTTT.